One and the same sample provided the 21 T cell receptor beta chains below, sequenced in a study of memory CD4+ T cells and cytomegalovirus serostatus. Single viable CD3+CD4+CD8-CD45RO+ cells were sorted as the memory CD4+ T cells. Clones were read by immunoSEQ multiplex PCR, and TCRdb kept only the in-frame ones, dropping some. The sample records 20,000 to 30,000 clones, over 70% being singletons. Sequencing input: memory CD4+ T cells from blood. These receptors were taken from an adult in good health and CMV-seronegative.

This clone was seen a few times. This rearrangement joins TRBV19 to TRBJ2-7; 8 bases map to TRBD2. Germline V gene data show CDR1 as LNHDA and CDR2 as SQIVND (reference sequence). The trim removed 6 bases at V and 0 bases at J, leaving 7 bases unmatched. The CDR3 length is 15 residues. CDR3 DNA sequence: TGTGCCAGTAGCCTTAATAGCGGGGCCTCCTACGAGCAGTACTTC. Translating gives CASSLNSGASYEQYF.

The chain is built from TRBV2 and TRBJ2-7, with TRBD2 matching over 13 bases. V was pared by 7 bases and J by 3 bases, with 3 bases of the junction left unmatched. Per the germline V gene, CDR1 is SNHLY and CDR2 is FYNNEI. CDR3 size: 14 residues. CDR3 nucleotides: TGTGCCAGCAAGGGGACTAGCGGGAACTACGAGCAGTACTTC. It encodes CASKGTSGNYEQYF.

The V gene is TRBV9, the J gene TRBJ2-1; 7 positions match TRBD2. The CDR3 is 19 residues long. Germline V lookup: CDR1 SGDLS, CDR2 YYNGEE. The V and J ends lost 0 bases and 1 base, in that order; junction bases with no gene match: 13. CDR3 region: CASSVEGFGGRPSYNEQFF. CDR3 coding DNA: TGTGCCAGCAGCGTAGAGGGCTTCGGGGGGAGGCCGTCCTACAATGAGCAGTTCTTC. Drawing the rest from reference TRBV9 and TRBJ2-1, the complete variable domain is DSGVTQTPKHLITATGQRVTLRCSPRSGDLSVYWYQQSLDQGLQFLIQYYNGEERAKGNILERFSAQQFPDLHSELNLSSLELGDSALYFCASSVEGFGGRPSYNEQFFGPGTRLTVL.

The CDR3 DNA reads TGTGCCAGCAGCTCGGACCGTAACAATGAGCAGTTCTTC. This gives the protein CASSSDRNNEQFF. This chain uses TRBV7-2 with TRBJ2-1; no clear D gene. The CDR3 length is 13 residues. V lost 4 bases and J lost 5, with 9 bases in between. Germline V gene lookup returns CDR1 SGHTA and CDR2 FQGNSA.

The V and J genes are TRBV29-1 and TRBJ1-1; tentatively, D is TRBD1 (6 bases). The germline V gene encodes CDR1 SQVTM and CDR2 ANQGSEA. Deletions cut 5 bases from V and 2 bases from J, with 21 bases between. CDR3 length equals 16 residues. The CDR3 spells CSVNKQGPRVNTEAFF. CDR3 DNA sequence: TGCAGCGTTAACAAACAGGGCCCGAGGGTTAACACTGAAGCTTTCTTT.

This clone showed up just once. This chain joins TRBV2 and TRBJ1-5; a possible D gene is TRBD1 (5 bases). Germline CDR1 and CDR2: SNHLY and FYNNEI. The CDR3 is made up of 16 amino acids. Trimming left V 1 base short and J 1 base short, with 11 bases between. The CDR3 nucleotides read TGTGCCAGCAGTGAAGTCGGGGGGTCAAGCAATCAGCCCCAGCATTTT. This gives the protein CASSEVGGSSNQPQHF.

This clone was counted between two and nine times. The gene calls are TRBV28 and TRBJ2-6; D not resolved. Germline values: CDR1 MDHEN, CDR2 SYDVKM. The V gene lost 7 bases and the J gene lost 0 bases, with 10 bases spanning the gap. The CDR3 contains 15 residues. CDR3 protein: CASKGGSSGANVLTF. The CDR3 coding sequence is TGTGCCAGCAAGGGCGGAAGCTCTGGGGCCAACGTCCTGACTTTC.

This sequence joins TRBV29-1 and TRBJ2-7, with a weak D call TRBD1 (6 bases). Per the germline V gene, CDR1 is SQVTM and CDR2 is ANQGSEA. This CDR3 comprises 12 residues. CDR3 in DNA: TGCAACTTTTACAGGGCCTCCTACGAGCAGTACTTC. Translating gives CNFYRASYEQYF.

This clone occurred a few times. The chain combines TRBV6-5 with TRBJ1-6; 8 positions agree with TRBD1. Germline lookup yields CDR1 MNHEY and CDR2 SVGAGI. The CDR3 is made up of 15 amino acids. With 7 bases clipped from V and 9 bases from J, the junction kept 11 bases outside the gene matches. The CDR3: CASKGLDRVGSPLHF. CDR3 DNA: TGTGCCAGCAAAGGCTTGGACAGGGTCGGTTCACCCCTCCACTTT.

The chain uses TRBV21-1 and TRBJ2-4; the table's D call of TRBD2 was not tested on the DNA. TRBV21-1 is annotated as a pseudogene. The CDR3 consists of 17 residues. This CDR3 is CASSERPREGVKNIQYF. The CDR3 coding sequence is TGTGCCAGCAGTGAAAGGCCGCGGGAGGGGGTCAAAAACATTCAGTACTTC.

This chain's CDR3 is CASSLGSNEQFF. CDR3 DNA: TGTGCCAGCAGCCTCGGGAGCAATGAGCAGTTCTTC. V gene TRBV5-8 combines with J gene TRBJ2-1; TRBD2 might be the D (6 bases). The V end was cut by 4 bases, the J end by 6 bases, with 8 bases between. The CDR3 sequence is 12 residues long. Per the germline V gene, CDR1 is SGHTS and CDR2 is YDEGEE.

This clone appeared a few times. V is TRBV15 and J is TRBJ2-2, with 8 bases identical to TRBD2. Germline values: CDR1 LNHNV, CDR2 YYDKDF (reference sequence). V was pared by 5 bases and J by 4 bases, with 6 bases of the junction left unmatched. The CDR3 is made up of 15 amino acids. The CDR3 DNA is TGTGCCACCAGCTTCGGGGGGGAGAGCACCGGGGAGCTGTTTTTT. It specifies CATSFGGESTGELFF.

V and J are TRBV5-1 and TRBJ2-1, with TRBD2 matching 9 bases. V was clipped by 0 bases and J by 0 bases; unmatched bases: 4. There are 17 residues in the CDR3. Germline CDR1 SGHRS, CDR2 YFSETQ. CDR3 amino acids: CASSLALAGFSYNEQFF. The CDR3 DNA reads as TGCGCCAGCAGCTTGGCACTAGCGGGCTTCTCCTACAATGAGCAGTTCTTC.

V is TRBV25-1 and J is TRBJ1-5; unclear D gene. CDR3 length equals 14 residues. The germline gives CDR1 MGHDK, CDR2 SYGVNS. Trimming removed 4 bases at V and 0 bases at J, with 7 bases between. In nucleotides, the CDR3 is TGTGCCAGCAGTGGTTTGACTAGCAATCAGCCCCAGCATTTT. It yields the protein CASSGLTSNQPQHF.

The chain has TRBV18 and TRBJ2-7, with TRBD1 matching 7 bases. The ends lost 4 bases at V and 4 bases at J; junction bases unmatched: 10. CDR1 and CDR2 from the germline V gene are KGHSH and LQKENI. This CDR3 spans 15 amino acids. For the CDR3, the DNA is TGTGCCAGCTCACTCGGGACAGACACTAAGTACGAGCAGTACTTC. It is translated as CASSLGTDTKYEQYF.

This clone has just one count. The chain is built from TRBV4-1 and TRBJ1-2, with D unclear. Germline loops: CDR1 MGHRA, CDR2 YSYEKL. V shed 7 bases and J shed 0 bases, with 12 bases lying between them. The CDR3 consists of 14 residues. DNA for the CDR3: TGCGCCAGCAACCCGGTAGGAGCTAACTATGGCTACACCTTC. Translating gives CASNPVGANYGYTF.

J is TRBJ1-6 and V is TRBV7-2; a possible D gene is TRBD1 (6 bases). V was cut by 5 bases and J by 14 bases, with 19 bases left in between. The germline CDR1 and CDR2 sequences are SGHTA and FQGNSA. The CDR3 is made up of 14 amino acids. The CDR3 region is CASSGRDTGRALHF. In DNA, the CDR3 is TGTGCCAGCAGCGGTCGGGACACGGGACGGGCCCTCCACTTT.

Here the CDR3 reads CASSGVFEETQYF. The CDR3 coding sequence is TGTGCCAGCAGTGGAGTATTCGAAGAGACCCAGTACTTC. This chain links TRBV6-1 with TRBJ2-5; D uncertain. Per germline, CDR1 MNHNS and CDR2 SASEGT. Trimming took 4 bases from V and 3 from J, leaving 9 bases between them. The CDR3 runs to 13 residues.

This clone has just one count. The chain uses TRBV7-2 and TRBJ2-7; no firm D call. Germline CDR1 SGHTA, CDR2 FQGNSA. With 5 bases removed from V and 6 bases from J, the gap between germline ends came to 17 bases. The CDR3 is 14 residues long. The CDR3 sequence: CASSPRLQVAEQYF. CDR3 DNA: TGTGCCAGCAGCCCCAGGTTACAAGTAGCCGAGCAGTACTTC.

This clone was detected only a few times. This chain connects TRBV5-6 to TRBJ1-1, with a possible D match to TRBD1 (6 bases). Between the trimmed V and J ends, which lost 4 bases and 4 bases, there was a span of 17 bases. Germline V gene sequence: CDR1 SGHDT, CDR2 YYEEEE. CDR3 length: 15 amino acids. The CDR3 DNA sequence: TGTGCCAGCAGCGCCTCGACAGGACCGATCACTGAAGCTTTCTTT. Amino acid sequence: CASSASTGPITEAFF.

On this clone itself: Sequence at one end of the junction differs from germline and may be a read error. The rearrangement links TRBV30 to TRBJ1-2, with D tentatively TRBD1 (6 bases). This CDR3 spans 12 amino acids. Germline CDR1 is GTSNPN and CDR2 is SVGIG (reference sequence). CDR3 DNA sequence: TGTGCCTGGAGTTTCCTTGACAGGACCGGCGTCTTC. The encoded protein is CAWSFLDRTGVF.